The next 27 T cell receptor beta chains were all read from a single sample in a study of neurological immune-mediated disorders. TCRdb used MiXCR to reprocess the 5' RACE reads, holding one entry per CDR3 protein. This sample has about 4,800 distinct CDR3 sequences, with about 25% found just once. Specimen: CD8+ T cells from blood. Receptors were obtained from a woman in her sixties with HTLV-1-associated myelopathy (HAM/TSP).

Within the sample, this clonotype is medium-sized. The genes are TRBV12-3 or TRBV12-4 and TRBJ2-2; D may be TRBD2 (5 bases). Deletions cut 3 bases from V and 10 bases from J, with 9 bases between. This CDR3 comprises 12 residues. CDR3 amino acids: CASSLGEVELFF. The CDR3 nucleotides read TGTGCCAGCAGTTTGGGAGAGGTGGAGCTGTTTTTT.

This clonotype was seen at least ten times. CDR3: CASAPDLSYNEQFF. As DNA, the CDR3 is TGTGCTAGTGCCCCGGACCTGTCCTACAATGAGCAGTTCTTC. This sequence joins TRBV12-5 and TRBJ2-1; D unclear. The CDR3 has 14 amino acids. Germline V CDR1 and CDR2: LGHNT, FRNRAP. The V gene lost 7 bases and the J gene lost 1 base, with 11 bases spanning the gap.

The V gene is TRBV20-1, the J gene TRBJ1-2; 7 bases align to TRBD1. CDR1 and CDR2 from the germline V gene are DFQATT and SNEGSKA (reference sequence). The CDR3 loop spans 14 amino acids. Trimming removed 0 bases from V and 3 bases from J; junction bases left unmatched: 4. The CDR3 nucleotides read TGCAGTGCTAGAGAAAGGGGGCTGGACTATGGCTACACCTTC. This encodes CSARERGLDYGYTF.

This clonotype was counted at least ten times. The genes are TRBV29-1 and TRBJ1-2; D is unclear. V was shortened by 7 bases and J by 3 bases, with 9 bases between the two germline ends. This CDR3 region has 11 residues. Germline loops: CDR1 SQVTM, CDR2 ANQGSEA. CDR3 residues: CSGRVDYGYTF. The CDR3 DNA is TGCAGCGGGAGAGTTGACTATGGCTACACCTTC.

Judged by abundance, this clonotype is medium-sized. The chain links TRBV20-1 to TRBJ1-1; D unclear. This CDR3 contains 13 residues. Trimming cost V 3 bases and J 1 base, with 9 bases left between them. In germline, CDR1 is DFQATT, CDR2 SNEGSKA (reference sequence). CDR3 DNA: TGCAGTGCTAGGCCTACAGCGAACACTGAAGCTTTCTTT. It translates to CSARPTANTEAFF.

The sample holds many counts of this clonotype. This sequence joins TRBV5-5 and TRBJ2-7, with 8 bases lining up with TRBD1. J gave up 5 bases and V 4 bases, and 8 bases lay outside the gene matches. The CDR3 is 14 amino acids. Germline V CDR1 and CDR2: SGHKS, YYEKEE (reference sequence). In DNA form, the CDR3 reads TGTGCCAGCAGCCCGAGACAGGGGAGAGACGAGCAGTACTTC. Its translation is CASSPRQGRDEQYF.

J is TRBJ2-1 and V is TRBV7-9; 11 nucleotides agree with TRBD1. V lost 7 bases to trimming and J lost 9 bases; unmatched junction nucleotides: 5. From germline, CDR1 is SEHNR and CDR2 FQNEAQ (reference sequence). The CDR3 consists of 13 residues. This CDR3 reads CASIRDRGFEQFF. CDR3 DNA sequence: TGTGCCAGCATTAGGGACAGGGGGTTTGAGCAGTTCTTC.

By sample fraction, this clonotype is medium-sized (0.01 to 0.1%). The J gene is TRBJ2-3, the V gene TRBV10-3; TRBD1 matches 7 bases. Germline V gene sequence: CDR1 ENHRY, CDR2 SYGVKD. V dropped 0 bases and J dropped 3; count of bases not matched to a gene: 3. CDR3 length: 15 residues. For the CDR3, the DNA is TGTGCCATCAGTGAGTCAGGGGGCTATACAGATACGCAGTATTTT. It translates to CAISESGGYTDTQYF.

By frequency in the sample, this clonotype is medium-sized. The chain joins TRBV7-9 to TRBJ2-1; 8 bases align to TRBD1. V shed 5 bases, J shed 2 bases, and the junction held 8 bases outside the gene matches. CDR1 SEHNR and CDR2 FQNEAQ come from the germline V gene (reference sequence). CDR3 length equals 16 residues. CDR3 region: CASSDTGTGTYNEQFF. CDR3 nucleotide sequence: TGTGCCAGCAGCGATACCGGGACAGGTACCTACAATGAGCAGTTCTTC.

This clonotype is medium-sized in the sample. The chain couples TRBV5-5 to TRBJ1-3; D gene ambiguous. The germline gives CDR1 SGHKS, CDR2 YYEKEE (reference sequence). CDR3 length: 14 residues. V lost 1 base and J 1 base, leaving 6 bases between the germline ends. The CDR3, as DNA: TGTGCCAGCAGCTTGTGGGTATCTGGAAACACCATATATTTT. Its translation is CASSLWVSGNTIYF.

This clonotype was observed once. V is TRBV5-5 and J is TRBJ2-3; D is ambiguous. This CDR3 is built from 14 residues. Trimming removed 4 bases from V and 1 base from J, with 10 bases in between. CDR1 is SGHKS, CDR2 YYEKEE, per germline (reference sequence). CDR3 in DNA: TGTGCCAGCAGCCTGGAACGGGGCACAGATACGCAGTATTTT. Amino acid sequence: CASSLERGTDTQYF.

This clonotype is labeled as medium-sized. The chain employs TRBV5-1 and TRBJ2-7; D tentatively reads TRBD1 or TRBD2 (5 bases each). CDR1 and CDR2 from the germline V gene are SGHRS and YFSETQ. Trimming left V 2 bases short and J 3 bases short, with 6 bases between. This CDR3 is 12 amino acids long. CDR3 DNA: TGCGCCAGCAGCTTTGGGGGCTACGAGCAGTACTTC. The encoded protein is CASSFGGYEQYF.

This clonotype was observed at least ten times. V is TRBV29-1 and J is TRBJ1-1; D is perhaps TRBD1 (5 bases). The CDR3 totals 11 residues. Germline V lookup: CDR1 SQVTM, CDR2 ANQGSEA. The germline V and J ends were trimmed by 7 bases and 5 bases, with 11 bases remaining between them. The CDR3 nucleotides read TGCAGCGGGGGCCACGGAACTGAAGCTTTCTTT. Its translation is CSGGHGTEAFF.

This clonotype was recorded many times. The chain couples TRBV29-1 to TRBJ2-7; 9 nucleotides line up with TRBD2. The CDR3 extends over 14 amino acids. The germline CDR1 and CDR2 sequences are SQVTM and ANQGSEA. The junction had 7 bases not matched to a gene; V was cut back by 2 bases and J by 5 bases. CDR3 amino acids: CSVEIGGTSNEQYF. The CDR3 DNA sequence: TGCAGCGTTGAAATTGGTGGGACTAGCAACGAGCAGTACTTC.

In its sample, this clonotype was seen many times. The V and J genes are TRBV6-6 and TRBJ2-7; 8 bases fit TRBD1. The CDR3 has 13 residues. From germline, CDR1 is MNHNY and CDR2 SVGAGI (reference sequence). Trimming removed 9 bases from V and 3 bases from J; junction bases left unmatched: 7. The CDR3 here is CASGQGAGYEQYF. Written as DNA, the CDR3 is TGTGCCAGTGGACAGGGTGCTGGCTACGAGCAGTACTTC.

In its sample, this clonotype was seen many times. This chain links TRBV15 with TRBJ2-1; D uncertain. The CDR3 has 15 residues. With 0 bases removed from V and 10 bases from J, the gap between germline ends came to 16 bases. The germline gives CDR1 LNHNV, CDR2 YYDKDF (reference sequence). For the CDR3, the DNA is TGTGCCACCAGCAGAGATTCGACGGGCTTTTTCGAGCAGTTCTTC. Its translation is CATSRDSTGFFEQFF.

A word on this clonotype: A much more abundant neighbour one base away suggests this may be a read error. The V call is TRBV21-1, the J call TRBJ2-1; the DNA was not compared with TRBD1, the D call given in the table. TRBV21-1 is noted as a pseudogene. The CDR3 is 13 amino acids. In DNA form, the CDR3 reads TGTGCCAGAAGCAACCCCCTCGGCAATGAGCAGTTCTTC. This codes for CARSNPLGNEQFF.

This clonotype has a count of ten or more. The chain employs TRBV7-2 and TRBJ2-3, with a possible D match to TRBD2 (6 bases). Germline V CDR1 and CDR2: SGHTA, FQGNSA. CDR3 size: 20 residues. V lost 1 base and J 2 bases, leaving 25 bases between the germline ends. The CDR3 is CASSLESMRLSGLNTDTQYF. For the CDR3, the DNA is TGTGCCAGCAGCTTAGAGTCCATGCGGCTTAGCGGACTCAACACAGATACGCAGTATTTT.

The rearrangement links TRBV6-6 to TRBJ2-2, with TRBD1 as a possible D gene (6 bases). V lost 2 bases and J lost 3, with 13 bases in between. This CDR3 spans 16 amino acids. Germline values: CDR1 MNHNY, CDR2 SVGAGI (reference sequence). The CDR3 nucleotides read TGTGCCAGCAGTTACCAATCCCCAGGGGACACCGGGGAGCTGTTTTTT. Protein: CASSYQSPGDTGELFF.

The chain uses TRBV30 and TRBJ2-1; D not certain. The CDR3 contains 13 residues. The germline CDR1 and CDR2 sequences are GTSNPN and SVGIG (reference sequence). Trimming removed 8 bases at V and 0 bases at J, with 11 bases between. CDR3 in DNA: TGTGCCGGATCCCCTAGCTCCTACAATGAGCAGTTCTTC. It specifies CAGSPSSYNEQFF.

This clonotype is labeled medium-sized (0.01 to 0.1%). The rearrangement links TRBV5-6 to TRBJ2-2; D may be TRBD2 (5 bases). Germline V gene sequence: CDR1 SGHDT, CDR2 YYEEEE. Between the trimmed V and J ends, which lost 2 bases and 4 bases, there was a span of 9 bases. This CDR3 is built from 14 residues. In nucleotides, the CDR3 is TGTGCCAGCAGCTTTGTCCGGGGCACCGGGGAGCTGTTTTTT. Its protein is CASSFVRGTGELFF.

This clonotype was recorded at least ten times. The rearrangement links TRBV6-5 to TRBJ2-6; D possibly uses TRBD1 or TRBD2 (5 bases each). The germline V gene encodes CDR1 MNHEY and CDR2 SVGAGI. V was shortened by 8 bases and J by 0 bases, with 14 bases between the two germline ends. The CDR3 totals 16 residues. Here the CDR3 DNA reads TGTGCCAGCGCGCCGGGGCTCAGCTCTGGGGCCAACGTCCTGACTTTC. This encodes CASAPGLSSGANVLTF.

This clonotype was counted ten times or more. The CDR3, as DNA: TGTGCCAGCAGTCCCCTGTGGGGGACAGCGAACACCGGGGAGCTGTTTTTT. The encoded protein is CASSPLWGTANTGELFF. The V gene is TRBV27, the J gene TRBJ2-2; 7 positions agree with TRBD1. V trimming: 5 bases; J trimming: 0 bases; junction bases outside the gene matches: 9. The CDR3 sequence is 17 residues long. In germline, CDR1 is MNHEY, CDR2 SMNVEV (reference sequence).

Many counts were recorded for this clonotype. CDR3 amino acids: CATSETSNTGTSTDTQYF. In DNA form, the CDR3 reads TGTGCCACCAGTGAAACGAGCAATACAGGGACTAGCACAGATACGCAGTATTTT. The chain recombines TRBV24-1 with TRBJ2-3, with D perhaps assigned TRBD1 or TRBD2 (6 bases each). V shed 4 bases and J shed 0 bases, with 19 bases lying between them. The CDR3 covers 18 residues. Germline lookup yields CDR1 KGHDR and CDR2 SFDVKD.

The chain links TRBV7-9 to TRBJ2-7; 10 nucleotides line up with TRBD2. Losses at the gene ends were 4 bases for V and 3 bases for J; bases not matched to a gene: 12. CDR1 is SEHNR, CDR2 FQNEAQ, per germline (reference sequence). This CDR3 has 17 residues. CDR3 protein: CASSSPERGGFLYEQYF. The CDR3 DNA is TGTGCCAGCAGCTCCCCTGAGCGGGGGGGCTTCCTCTACGAGCAGTACTTC.

V and J are TRBV7-9 and TRBJ2-5; the match to TRBD1 covers 9 bases. CDR1 and CDR2 from the germline V gene are SEHNR and FQNEAQ (reference sequence). CDR3 length equals 13 residues. DNA for the CDR3: TGTGTTACCAAGCAGGACAGGGGAGAGACCCAGTACTTC. This encodes CVTKQDRGETQYF.

This clonotype qualifies as medium-sized. The chain combines TRBV5-6 with TRBJ2-7; TRBD1 aligns across 9 bases. CDR3 length equals 14 residues. Germline trimming cut 3 bases from V and 4 bases from J; bases unmatched to any gene: 5. The V gene's germline CDR1 is SGHDT and CDR2 YYEEEE. CDR3 in DNA: TGTGCCAGCAGCTGGGCCGGGACAGGGTACGAGCAGTACTTC. It encodes CASSWAGTGYEQYF.